Sample share makes the clone carrying this TCR beta chain large. The antigen remains unidentified. This entry belongs to a study of vaccination effects on CD4 cells after COVID-19. Study results and caveats: Post-vaccine spike-reactive clones in convalescents were mainly new vaccine-induced clones.

Germline assignment: CDR1 SGHNT and CDR2 YENEEA. Trimming removed 4 bases at V and 2 bases at J, with 0 bases between. The CDR3 covers 11 residues. TCRdb's table, derived via immunoSEQ multiplex PCR, lists solely in-frame clones and lacks some. The sample shows tens of thousands of clones, just over 70% of them seen only once. Cells that had been cultured for 9 to 10 days were the source of isolated CD4+ T cells. PCR-confirmed SARS-CoV-2 infection occurred in the person between March and December 2020. Replacing half the medium with IL-2 medium was done on days 3 and 7. The clonotype comes from a human donor who had a prior SARS-CoV-2 infection. The chain carries TRBV11-3 and TRBJ1-3; no clear D. The material sequenced was CD4+ T cells from PBMCs cultured without peptide, taken before COVID-19 vaccination. The CDR3 region is CASSSGNTIYF. Written as DNA, the CDR3 is TGTGCCAGCAGCTCTGGAAACACCATATATTTT. The whole variable domain, remainder taken from reference TRBV11-3 and TRBJ1-3, is EAGVVQSPRYKIIEKKQPVAFWCNPISGHNTLYWYLQNLGQGPELLIRYENEEAVDDSQLPKDRFSAERLKGVDSTLKIQPAELGDSAVYLCASSSGNTIYFGEGSWLTVV.